This T cell receptor (beta chain) derives from a study of T cell responses to AZD1222 COVID-19 vaccine. V was clipped by 5 bases and J by 2 bases, with 22 bases between them. The CDR3 sequence is 18 residues long. Germline V gives CDR1 SGHVS, CDR2 FQNEAQ. General study points: With dominance at 160-218 and 743-854, vaccine-associated CD4 TCRs spanned spike.

Regarding this clone: Its antigen remains unidentified.

Here immunoSEQ multiplex PCR was the method, and the copy in TCRdb shows in-frame clones only, minus some. Of over 90,000 clones listed, 90% were seen once; the top ten hold about 4.8%. The chain is built from TRBV7-8 and TRBJ1-3, with D possibly being TRBD1 (5 bases). The source material was peripheral blood, sampled on day 0 of AZD1222 vaccination. The receptor was isolated from an adult in good health. The CDR3 nucleotides are TGTGCCAGCAGCCCATGGGGTGGTGGGGCAGGGCCTGGAAACACCATATATTTT. It yields the protein CASSPWGGGAGPGNTIYF.